Listed below are T cell receptor beta chains from one sample, sequenced in a study of CD4 T cells in relation to SARS-CoV-2 and coronaviruses. The table came from immunoSEQ multiplex PCR; TCRdb's copy has only in-frame clones and leaves some out. Among about 18,000 clones listed, around 80% were seen once. No cognate antigen is known for these TCRs. Sequenced input: CD4+ T cells from PBMCs, cultured in vitro. All receptors derive from a human donor in good health. Each CDR3 is given with its conserved first and last residue. A D gene is named only where the DNA matches it firmly. Size values are once, few and many counts, or a class for expanded clones, and some rows have none.

D: NA
V: TRBV7-9
size: NA
J: TRBJ2-3
DNA: TGTGCCAGCAGCCTAGGGCCCCCGGCCCCAGATACGCAGTATTTT
CDR3: CASSLGPPAPDTQYF

D: NA
V: TRBV7-2
size: NA
J: TRBJ2-1
DNA: TGTGCCAGCAGCCCAGGTTGGTCCTACAATGAGCAGTTCTTC
CDR3: CASSPGWSYNEQFF

D: NA
V: TRBV10-3
size: few
J: TRBJ2-7
DNA: TGTGCCATCAGTTCCCACGGCGAGCAGTACTTC
CDR3: CAISSHGEQYF

D: TRBD2
V: TRBV3-1/TRBV3-2
size: NA
J: TRBJ2-7
DNA: TGTGCCAGCAGCTTAGGAGCGGGAGGGCCGGACTACGAGCAGTACTTC
CDR3: CASSLGAGGPDYEQYF

D: NA
V: TRBV9
size: NA
J: TRBJ2-7
DNA: TGTGCCAGTTCCAGTAGCTCCTACGAGCAGTACTTC
CDR3: CASSSSSYEQYF

D: NA
V: TRBV4-2
size: NA
J: TRBJ1-1
DNA: TGTGCCAGCAGCCAAGAGGGAAGGGGAGGAACTGAAGCTTTCTTT
CDR3: CASSQEGRGGTEAFF

D: TRBD2
V: TRBV2
size: once
J: TRBJ2-3
DNA: TGTGCCAGCAGTGTGAGGGCGGGAGGGCCTAGTACAGATACGCAGTATTTT
CDR3: CASSVRAGGPSTDTQYF

D: TRBD1
V: TRBV5-4
size: NA
J: TRBJ1-3
DNA: TGTGCCAGCAGCGCAGCTGACAGGGCCGGAAACACCATATATTTT
CDR3: CASSAADRAGNTIYF

D: NA
V: TRBV27
size: NA
J: TRBJ1-6
DNA: TGTGCCAGCAGTCCCGCCCGGGGGGGGGCTAATTCACCCCTCCACTTT
CDR3: CASSPARGGANSPLHF

D: NA
V: TRBV5-1
size: NA
J: TRBJ1-5
DNA: TGCGCCAGCAGCTTAACCCCAACAGATCAGCCCCAGCATTTT
CDR3: CASSLTPTDQPQHF

D: NA
V: TRBV2
size: NA
J: TRBJ2-7
DNA: TGTGCCAGCAGTGTCGACAGCCAATCCTACGAGCAGTACTTC
CDR3: CASSVDSQSYEQYF

D: NA
V: TRBV12-3/TRBV12-4
size: NA
J: TRBJ1-1
DNA: TGTGCCAGCAGACAGGGTTTCGAGAGTGAAGCTTTCTTT
CDR3: CASRQGFESEAFF

D: NA
V: TRBV5-1
size: NA
J: TRBJ2-6
DNA: TGCGCCAGCAGCTTGAGAGTCTCTGGGGCCAACGTCCTGACTTTC
CDR3: CASSLRVSGANVLTF

D: NA
V: TRBV30
size: NA
J: TRBJ2-1
DNA: TGTGCCGGCGCGGGTCCCGGGACCTACAATGAGCAGTTCTTC
CDR3: CAGAGPGTYNEQFF

D: NA
V: TRBV5-6
size: once
J: TRBJ2-1
DNA: TGTGCCAGCAGCTTGGTCCGGCGGGCGGAATCCTACAATGAGCAGTTCTTC
CDR3: CASSLVRRAESYNEQFF

D: NA
V: TRBV5-1
size: NA
J: TRBJ2-7
DNA: TGCGCCAGCAGCTTGTATGGGACCGAGCAGTACTTC
CDR3: CASSLYGTEQYF

D: NA
V: TRBV29-1
size: NA
J: TRBJ1-2
DNA: TGCAGCGTCGGGACGGGTAACTATGGCTACACCTTC
CDR3: CSVGTGNYGYTF

D: TRBD1
V: TRBV12-5
size: NA
J: TRBJ1-1
DNA: TGTGCTAGTGGTTTCAGGGGGATGCTATGGGACAGCAAAAGTTCGAACACTGAAGCTTTCTTT
CDR3: CASGFRGMLWDSKSSNTEAFF

D: TRBD2
V: TRBV27
size: once
J: TRBJ2-5
DNA: TGTGCCAGCAGTTCCGGACTAGCGGGCCAAGAGACCCAGTACTTC
CDR3: CASSSGLAGQETQYF

D: NA
V: TRBV29-1
size: NA
J: TRBJ2-7
DNA: TGCAGCGTTGCGTGGGGCAGGGGACCCCTCTACGAGCAGTACTTC
CDR3: CSVAWGRGPLYEQYF

D: TRBD1
V: TRBV5-1
size: NA
J: TRBJ1-6
DNA: TGCGCCAGCAGCTTACAGGGGGAGCTAGGTTCACCCCTCCACTTT
CDR3: CASSLQGELGSPLHF

D: NA
V: TRBV30
size: NA
J: TRBJ1-2
DNA: TGTGCCTGGAGTGAGGGCCGCCTTGTGGGCTTC
CDR3: CAWSEGRLVGF

D: TRBD1
V: TRBV7-9
size: medium-sized
J: TRBJ1-1
DNA: TGTGCCAGCAGTTGGGGACAGGCGACTGAAGCTTTCTTT
CDR3: CASSWGQATEAFF

D: NA
V: TRBV14
size: NA
J: TRBJ2-3
DNA: TGTGCCAGCAGCCAAGATAGAATAGATACGCAGTATTTT
CDR3: CASSQDRIDTQYF

D: NA
V: TRBV5-6
size: NA
J: TRBJ2-5
DNA: TGTGCCAGCACGACGGGACCTACGGGTGTGACCCAGTACTTC
CDR3: CASTTGPTGVTQYF

D: TRBD1
V: TRBV5-4
size: NA
J: TRBJ1-2
DNA: TGTGCCAGCAGCGCCGACAGGGGCTCCTCCGTTTCAAACTATGGCTACACCTTC
CDR3: CASSADRGSSVSNYGYTF

D: NA
V: TRBV2
size: NA
J: TRBJ2-1
DNA: TGTGCCAGCAGTGAGGGCTTGCCCAGTGAGCAGTTCTTC
CDR3: CASSEGLPSEQFF

D: TRBD2
V: TRBV30
size: few
J: TRBJ2-7
DNA: TGTGCCTGGAGCCGCCCACAAGCGGGAGGGCTTGGCGAGCAGTACTTC
CDR3: CAWSRPQAGGLGEQYF

D: NA
V: TRBV19
size: NA
J: TRBJ1-2
DNA: TGTGCCAGTAGTCCTCGCGGGGGTTTGGGCTATGGCTACACCTTC
CDR3: CASSPRGGLGYGYTF

D: TRBD1
V: TRBV7-2
size: NA
J: TRBJ1-1
DNA: TGTGCCAGCAGCCCCGGGACAGTCATGAACACTGAAGCTTTCTTT
CDR3: CASSPGTVMNTEAFF

D: TRBD2
V: TRBV5-1
size: NA
J: TRBJ2-1
DNA: TGCGCCAGCAAAAAGTGGGCGGGAGGGAGGTCTGAGCAGTTCTTC
CDR3: CASKKWAGGRSEQFF

D: NA
V: TRBV24-1
size: NA
J: TRBJ2-1
DNA: TGTGCCACCAGTGAAAGATCTTTCCTGGAGGGTGAGCAGTTCTTC
CDR3: CATSERSFLEGEQFF

D: NA
V: TRBV15
size: NA
J: TRBJ2-1
DNA: TGTGCCACCAGCAGAGCCAACCTTGCCTATGAGCAGTTCTTC
CDR3: CATSRANLAYEQFF

D: TRBD1
V: TRBV24-1
size: NA
J: TRBJ2-5
DNA: TGTGCCACCAGTGATAACAGGGGGCAGGAGACCCAGTACTTC
CDR3: CATSDNRGQETQYF

D: TRBD2
V: TRBV6-4
size: once
J: TRBJ2-3
DNA: TGTGCCAGCAGTGAATTTAGAGGGGCGGGAGTCGTATATTTT
CDR3: CASSEFRGAGVVYF

D: TRBD2
V: TRBV6-5
size: NA
J: TRBJ2-1
DNA: TGTGCCAGCACACCGGGACTAGCGGGAGTTGAGCAGTTCTTC
CDR3: CASTPGLAGVEQFF

D: TRBD2
V: TRBV11-2
size: NA
J: TRBJ2-5
DNA: TGTGCCAGCAGCTTCCTGGGCGGGCTAGCGGGAGGCAGAGAGACCCAGTACTTC
CDR3: CASSFLGGLAGGRETQYF

D: NA
V: TRBV5-1
size: NA
J: TRBJ2-7
DNA: TGCGCCAGCAGCAAACTAAGTGGGCAGCCGACCTACGAGCAGTACTTC
CDR3: CASSKLSGQPTYEQYF

D: NA
V: TRBV4-2
size: NA
J: TRBJ1-3
DNA: TGTGCCAGCAGCCAAGATGGGGCTTACTCTGGAAACACCATATATTTT
CDR3: CASSQDGAYSGNTIYF

D: TRBD1
V: TRBV4-1
size: few
J: TRBJ1-1
DNA: TGCGCCAGCAGCCAAATTGACAGGGTTTACACTGAAGCTTTCTTT
CDR3: CASSQIDRVYTEAFF

D: NA
V: TRBV5-4
size: NA
J: TRBJ2-7
DNA: TGTGCCAGCAGCCCTTGGGGTTACGAGCAGTACTTC
CDR3: CASSPWGYEQYF

D: TRBD1
V: TRBV6-5
size: NA
J: TRBJ2-1
DNA: TGTGCCAGCAGGCGAACAGGGGCCCATGAGCAGTTCTTC
CDR3: CASRRTGAHEQFF

D: NA
V: TRBV19
size: NA
J: TRBJ1-1
DNA: TGTGCCAGTAGTATAGATTTCGGGGCCACTGAAGCTTTCTTT
CDR3: CASSIDFGATEAFF

D: NA
V: TRBV6-4
size: NA
J: TRBJ2-2
DNA: TGTGCCAGCAGTGACTCGGGGGACACCGGGGAGCTGTTTTTT
CDR3: CASSDSGDTGELFF

D: TRBD1
V: TRBV11-1
size: NA
J: TRBJ1-1
DNA: TGTGCCAGCAGCCCAGGGACAGGGAACCCGAACACTGAAGCTTTCTTT
CDR3: CASSPGTGNPNTEAFF

D: NA
V: TRBV3-1/TRBV3-2
size: NA
J: TRBJ1-6
DNA: TGTGCCAGCAGCCAAGATGAAGGTTCACCCCTCCACTTT
CDR3: CASSQDEGSPLHF

D: NA
V: TRBV27
size: NA
J: TRBJ2-2
DNA: TGTGCCAGCAGCCAAACAGCTATGAACACCGGGGAGCTGTTTTTT
CDR3: CASSQTAMNTGELFF

D: TRBD2
V: TRBV5-1
size: NA
J: TRBJ2-1
DNA: TGCGCCAGCAGCAGGGAGGGCTACCTCAATGAGCAGTTCTTC
CDR3: CASSREGYLNEQFF

D: NA
V: TRBV30
size: NA
J: TRBJ1-2
DNA: TGTGCCTGTACAGGGACTGTCTATGGCTACACCTTC
CDR3: CACTGTVYGYTF

D: NA
V: TRBV30
size: once
J: TRBJ2-6
DNA: TGTGCCTGGGAAGGGGGGGCCAACGTCCTGACTTTC
CDR3: CAWEGGANVLTF